This TCR beta chain was sequenced during a study of T cells after posttransplantation cyclophosphamide. Treatment was busulfan-fludarabine conditioning, a marrow graft, and cyclophosphamide on days +3 and +4. Sequencing was performed with immunoSEQ multiplex PCR; in TCRdb, only in-frame clones are kept and a portion is missing. The sample consists of about 4,800 clones, approximately 68% of them appearing once. CDR1 is MDHEN and CDR2 is SYDVKM in the germline V gene. The CDR3 totals 16 residues. V was trimmed by 3 bases and J by 6 bases, leaving 20 bases between them. This sequence was found in a male patient between 55 and 70 years old who received an allogeneic stem cell transplant from an unrelated donor, was CMV-positive, and had acute GVHD only. Some T cells may have come from the graft donor. This specimen consisted of PBMCs, obtained 362 days after allogeneic stem cell transplant with posttransplant cyclophosphamide. The rearrangement links TRBV28 to TRBJ1-2; D remains unclear. CDR3 residues: CASSFIPPSWSDGYTF. DNA of the CDR3: TGTGCCAGCAGTTTTATTCCGCCCTCGTGGTCGGATGGCTACACCTTC.